The 23 T cell receptor beta chains reported below all come from one sample, sequenced in a study of blood T cell repertoires in COVID-19. TCRdb keeps only in-frame clones here, not all; method: immunoSEQ multiplex PCR. This sample has some 190,000 clones, with under 90% found just once. Sequenced material: peripheral blood. All receptors derive from a woman of 80 years or more with COVID-19, enrolled during active disease.

This clone was seen once. This chain links TRBV5-1 with TRBJ2-5; 8 bases are shared with TRBD2. With V trimmed by 5 bases and J by 7 bases, 10 bases remained unmatched. The CDR3 totals 14 residues. The V gene's germline CDR1 is SGHRS and CDR2 YFSETQ. Written as DNA, the CDR3 is TGCGCCAGCAGAGGTGCGGGGGGCTCGGTGACCCAGTACTTC. It encodes CASRGAGGSVTQYF. The full variable domain, rest sourced from reference TRBV5-1 and TRBJ2-5, is KAGVTQTPRYLIKTRGQQVTLSCSPISGHRSVSWYQQTPGQGLQFLFEYFSETQRNKGNFPGRFSGRQFSNSRSEMNVSTLELGDSALYLCASRGAGGSVTQYFGPGTRLLVL.

The chain has TRBV27 and TRBJ2-1, with 8 nucleotides matching TRBD1. Germline V gene data show CDR1 as MNHEY and CDR2 as SMNVEV (reference sequence). This CDR3 has 17 residues. J lost 4 bases, V lost 4 bases, and 12 bases had no gene match. CDR3 amino acids: CASSSSGGTGSYNEQFF. Written as DNA, the CDR3 is TGTGCCAGCAGTTCCAGCGGTGGGACAGGATCTTACAATGAGCAGTTCTTC.

This chain connects TRBV5-6 to TRBJ1-2; D not resolved. The CDR3 length is 14 residues. The V gene's germline CDR1 is SGHDT and CDR2 YYEEEE. V was pared by 1 base and J by 0 bases, with 7 bases between. DNA for the CDR3: TGTGCCAGCAGCTTGTACCCAGCTAACTATGGCTACACCTTC. As protein: CASSLYPANYGYTF.

In this sample, this clone turned up once. The genes are TRBV12-3 or TRBV12-4 and TRBJ2-1, with D tentatively TRBD2 (5 bases). CDR3 length: 12 amino acids. V was trimmed by 8 bases and J by 9 bases, leaving 14 bases between them. CDR3 sequence: CASRGLRREQFF. As DNA, the CDR3 is TGTGCCAGCCGAGGGCTCCGCCGTGAGCAGTTCTTC.

The V call is TRBV19, the J call TRBJ2-3, with D perhaps TRBD2 (6 bases). Deletions cut 5 bases from V and 1 base from J, with 16 bases between. CDR3 length equals 16 residues. Germline lookup yields CDR1 LNHDA and CDR2 SQIVND (reference sequence). This CDR3 is CASSVWGGERTDTQYF. In DNA, the CDR3 is TGTGCCAGTAGTGTCTGGGGCGGGGAACGCACAGATACGCAGTATTTT.

The V gene is TRBV4-1, the J gene TRBJ2-1; 14 bases map to TRBD2. The CDR3 contains 17 residues. The V and J ends lost 4 bases and 9 bases, in that order; junction bases with no gene match: 11. In germline, CDR1 is MGHRA, CDR2 YSYEKL. The chain's CDR3 is CASSPNQRLAGGGEQFF. CDR3 DNA: TGCGCCAGCAGCCCTAACCAGCGACTAGCGGGGGGGGGTGAGCAGTTCTTC.

The chain couples TRBV5-8 to TRBJ1-1, with 8 bases lining up with TRBD1. The CDR3 sequence is 15 residues long. The germline V gene has CDR1 SGHTS and CDR2 YDEGEE. Trimming removed 0 bases from V and 4 bases from J; junction bases left unmatched: 5. The CDR3 loop is CASSLDTGGVTEAFF. The CDR3 region has the DNA TGTGCCAGCAGCTTGGATACAGGGGGAGTCACTGAAGCTTTCTTT.

This clone is a singleton in its sample. This chain uses TRBV3-1 (or the pseudogene TRBV3-2) with TRBJ1-4, with 7 nucleotides matching TRBD1. The CDR3 spans 16 residues. Trimming at V came to 2 bases and at J to 6 bases, leaving 9 bases not matched to a gene. CDR1 and CDR2 (germline): LGHDT, YNNKEL (reference sequence). In DNA, the CDR3 is TGTGCCAGCAGCCAAACCCTAGGGGGCGCGCATGAAAAACTGTTTTTT. Translating gives CASSQTLGGAHEKLFF.

V gene TRBV6-6 combines with J gene TRBJ1-6, with 9 bases identical to TRBD1. The CDR3 runs to 15 residues. The J segment lost 6 bases and the V segment lost 6 bases, leaving 6 bases of the junction unmatched. CDR1 is MNHNY and CDR2 is SVGAGI in the germline V gene (reference sequence). Here the CDR3 reads CASSQPGQGNSPLHF. CDR3 DNA: TGTGCCAGCAGCCAACCGGGACAGGGTAATTCACCCCTCCACTTT.

This sequence joins TRBV2 and TRBJ2-7; perhaps TRBD1 as D (6 bases). The V end was cut by 9 bases, the J end by 6 bases, with 15 bases between. CDR3 length equals 12 residues. From germline, CDR1 is SNHLY and CDR2 FYNNEI. The CDR3 DNA reads TGTGCCAGTTTCTCAGGGGCAGGCGAGCAGTACTTC. Protein sequence: CASFSGAGEQYF. The full variable domain, with the rest looked up from reference TRBV2 and TRBJ2-7, is EPEVTQTPSHQVTQMGQEVILRCVPISNHLYFYWYRQILGQKVEFLVSFYNNEISEKSEIFDDQFSVERPDGSNFTLKIRSTKLEDSAMYFCASFSGAGEQYFGPGTRLTVT.

V gene TRBV6-5 combines with J gene TRBJ2-5; D call uncertain. V was cut by 4 bases and J by 5 bases, with 14 bases left in between. This CDR3 is 14 amino acids long. The V gene's germline CDR1 is MNHEY and CDR2 SVGAGI. Written as DNA, the CDR3 is TGTGCCAGCAGTTCCGCGCGCGGCCTGGAGACCCAGTACTTC. The encoded protein is CASSSARGLETQYF.

This sequence joins TRBV5-1 and TRBJ2-7; 10 bases are a match to TRBD2. The germline V gene has CDR1 SGHRS and CDR2 YFSETQ. This CDR3 has 17 residues. V was pared by 0 bases and J by 0 bases, with 6 bases of the junction left unmatched. The CDR3 loop is CASSLAWTSGNSYEQYF. CDR3 sequence (DNA): TGCGCCAGCAGCTTGGCCTGGACTAGCGGTAACTCCTACGAGCAGTACTTC.

In its sample, this clone was seen a few times. The chain uses TRBV4-1 and TRBJ1-3; D might be TRBD1 (5 bases). The CDR3 extends over 14 amino acids. The ends were cut back, 1 base at V and 5 bases at J, with 9 bases in the middle. Germline lookup yields CDR1 MGHRA and CDR2 YSYEKL. The DNA of the CDR3 is TGCGCCAGCAGCCAAGCTCAGGGCCGAAACACCATATATTTT. Residues: CASSQAQGRNTIYF.

The chain joins TRBV12-3 or TRBV12-4 to TRBJ1-2; D remains ambiguous. V gave up 7 bases and J gave up 8 bases, with 17 bases separating them. The CDR3 runs to 13 residues. CDR3 protein: CASTPWREGGYTF. The CDR3, as DNA: TGTGCCAGCACCCCTTGGCGGGAGGGCGGCTACACCTTC.

The chain links TRBV18 to TRBJ1-3, with a tentative D call TRBD1 (5 bases). This CDR3 has 15 residues. The V end lost 6 bases, the J end lost 5 bases, and 17 bases lay between the germline ends. Germline V gene lookup returns CDR1 KGHSH and CDR2 LQKENI. The CDR3 region is CASSPTGGARNTIYF. DNA for the CDR3: TGTGCCAGCTCTCCCACAGGTGGTGCTCGAAACACCATATATTTT.

The chain links TRBV2 to TRBJ1-1, with D unclear. The CDR3 totals 13 residues. V shed 4 bases and J shed 2 bases, with 8 bases lying between them. Germline V gene data show CDR1 as SNHLY and CDR2 as FYNNEI. CDR3 protein: CASSGEGNTEAFF. In DNA, the CDR3 is TGTGCCAGCAGTGGGGAGGGAAACACTGAAGCTTTCTTT.

J is TRBJ1-3 and V is TRBV3-1 (or the pseudogene TRBV3-2), with a possible D match to TRBD1 (6 bases). The V end was cut by 3 bases, the J end by 2 bases, with 11 bases between. Germline assignment: CDR1 LGHDT and CDR2 YNNKEL (reference sequence). The CDR3 is 15 amino acids. The CDR3 DNA sequence: TGTGCCAGCAGCCACCTCCAGGGGCCTGGAAACACCATATATTTT. Amino acids: CASSHLQGPGNTIYF.

The chain has TRBV3-1 (or the pseudogene TRBV3-2) and TRBJ1-1, with TRBD1 as a possible D gene (6 bases). Trimming took 4 bases from V and 1 from J, leaving 10 bases between them. The CDR3 spans 14 residues. Germline values: CDR1 LGHDT, CDR2 YNNKEL (reference sequence). CDR3 region: CASSRQGTNTEAFF. DNA of the CDR3: TGTGCCAGCAGCCGGCAGGGGACGAACACTGAAGCTTTCTTT.

The sample holds one count of this clone. The chain couples TRBV19 to TRBJ2-7; D unresolved. Germline loops: CDR1 LNHDA, CDR2 SQIVND (reference sequence). CDR3 size: 17 residues. The V end was cut by 7 bases, the J end by 9 bases, with 31 bases between. CDR3 coding DNA: TGTGCCAGTACCCCCTCGTGGCAGGCCAGCACCTCCTCCGGGCAGTACTTC. It yields the protein CASTPSWQASTSSGQYF. The full variable domain, with the rest looked up from reference TRBV19 and TRBJ2-7, is DGGITQSPKYLFRKEGQNVTLSCEQNLNHDAMYWYRQDPGQGLRLIYYSQIVNDFQKGDIAEGYSVSREKKESFPLTVTSAQKNPTAFYLCASTPSWQASTSSGQYFGPGTRLTVT.

The chain has TRBV15 and TRBJ2-7, with D hard to call. Germline V gene sequence: CDR1 LNHNV, CDR2 YYDKDF (reference sequence). The CDR3 runs 14 residues. V gave up 0 bases and J gave up 0 bases, with 6 bases separating them. CDR3 in DNA: TGTGCCACCAGCAGAGATGGGCACTCCTACGAGCAGTACTTC. It codes for CATSRDGHSYEQYF.

This chain links TRBV15 with TRBJ2-7; TRBD2 matches 13 bases. Per the germline V gene, CDR1 is LNHNV and CDR2 is YYDKDF (reference sequence). V lost 3 bases, J lost 6 bases, and 8 bases stayed unmatched. This CDR3 is built from 16 residues. This CDR3 is CATSRGGTSGVLEQYF. Here the CDR3 DNA reads TGTGCCACCAGCAGGGGAGGGACTAGCGGGGTCCTCGAGCAGTACTTC.

This clone was counted between two and nine times. The chain employs TRBV6-5 and TRBJ2-7, with a weak D call TRBD2 (5 bases). In germline, CDR1 is MNHEY, CDR2 SVGAGI. This CDR3 comprises 14 residues. V was pared by 6 bases and J by 0 bases, with 12 bases between. DNA for the CDR3: TGTGCCAGCAGAGAGCGGCCCCTCTCCTACGAGCAGTACTTC. Encoded protein: CASRERPLSYEQYF.

V usage is TRBV6-5 and J usage is TRBJ2-3; D not resolved. The germline V gene encodes CDR1 MNHEY and CDR2 SVGAGI. The CDR3 consists of 13 residues. V was pared by 6 bases and J by 2 bases, with 9 bases between. CDR3 in amino acids: CASSPPLTDTQYF. The CDR3 DNA reads as TGTGCCAGCAGCCCCCCTCTCACAGATACGCAGTATTTT.